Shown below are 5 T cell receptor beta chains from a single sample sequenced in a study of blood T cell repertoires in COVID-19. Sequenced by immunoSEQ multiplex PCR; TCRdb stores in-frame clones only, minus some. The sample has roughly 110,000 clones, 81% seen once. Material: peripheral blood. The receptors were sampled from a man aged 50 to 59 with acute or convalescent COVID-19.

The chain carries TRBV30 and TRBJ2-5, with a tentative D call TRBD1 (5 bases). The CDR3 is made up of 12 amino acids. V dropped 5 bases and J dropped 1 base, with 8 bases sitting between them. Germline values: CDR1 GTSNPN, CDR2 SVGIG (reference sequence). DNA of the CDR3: TGTGCCTGGCGACAGACCCAAGAGACCCAGTACTTC. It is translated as CAWRQTQETQYF.

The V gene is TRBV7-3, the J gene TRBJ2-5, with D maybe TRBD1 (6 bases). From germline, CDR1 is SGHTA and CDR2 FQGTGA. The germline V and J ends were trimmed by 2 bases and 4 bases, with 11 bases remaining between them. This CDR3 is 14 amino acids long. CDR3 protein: CASSLEQGRETQYF. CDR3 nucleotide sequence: TGTGCCAGCAGCTTAGAACAGGGTAGAGAGACCCAGTACTTC.

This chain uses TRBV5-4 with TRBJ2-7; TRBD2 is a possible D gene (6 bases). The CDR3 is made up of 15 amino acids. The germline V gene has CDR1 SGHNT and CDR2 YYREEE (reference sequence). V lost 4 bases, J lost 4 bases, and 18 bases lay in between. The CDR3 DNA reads TGTGCCAGCAGCGATCGGGGGACGGAAGATTACGAGCAGTACTTC. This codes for CASSDRGTEDYEQYF.

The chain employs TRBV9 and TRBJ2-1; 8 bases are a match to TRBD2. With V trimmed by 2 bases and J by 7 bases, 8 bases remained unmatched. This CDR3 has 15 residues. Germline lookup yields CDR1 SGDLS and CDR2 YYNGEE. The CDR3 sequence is CASSVPGLEENEQFF. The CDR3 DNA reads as TGTGCCAGCAGCGTCCCGGGACTAGAAGAAAATGAGCAGTTCTTC.

CDR3 nucleotide sequence: TGTGCCTCAACAGATAGCAATCAGCCCCAGCATTTT. Translated: CASTDSNQPQHF. This chain uses TRBV28 with TRBJ1-5, with D unresolved. Trimming pared 11 bases from V and 0 bases from J, leaving 8 bases between. Germline V lookup: CDR1 MDHEN, CDR2 SYDVKM. The CDR3 extends over 12 amino acids. Full variable domain (outside the CDR3, taken from reference TRBV28 and TRBJ1-5): DVKVTQSSRYLVKRTGEKVFLECVQDMDHENMFWYRQDPGLGLRLIYFSYDVKMKEKGDIPEGYSVSREKKERFSLILESASTNQTSMYLCASTDSNQPQHFGDGTRLSIL.